This T cell receptor (beta chain) came from a study of cytomegalovirus exposure and HLA in healthy donors. In the case of this clone: Antigen unknown. Other DNA sequences in the same sample also yield this CDR3.

The CDR3 loop spans 13 amino acids. V dropped 6 bases and J dropped 3; count of bases not matched to a gene: 4. Germline CDR1 and CDR2: MDHEN and SYDVKM. Primers included in the PCR were 60 Vbeta and 13 Jbeta primers. Original methodology: A later analysis tallied tens of millions of unique TCR beta chains, around 11 million of them shared. Method: immunoSEQ multiplex PCR; TCRdb's copy keeps in-frame clones and lacks some. The V and J calls and the clone size are those of that table, but D and trimming were determined from the DNA. The sample has 100,000 or so clones, over 65% seen once; the top ten hold 7.5% to 9%. The donors, nominally healthy at sampling, likely had unrecorded immune exposures. Study-level points and caveats: Three chains tied to CMV proved CMV antigen-specific in vitro. Cytomegalovirus-associated TCR beta chains were listed, numbering 150 to 200.

Sequencing was done on a sample of PBMCs. The sequence came from a man aged 40-49 years in good health and CMV-seropositive. The chain joins TRBV28 to TRBJ1-2, with TRBD1 identical over 7 bases. This CDR3 is CASRSGTDYGYTF. The CDR3 nucleotides read TGTGCCAGCAGGTCCGGGACAGACTATGGCTACACCTTC.